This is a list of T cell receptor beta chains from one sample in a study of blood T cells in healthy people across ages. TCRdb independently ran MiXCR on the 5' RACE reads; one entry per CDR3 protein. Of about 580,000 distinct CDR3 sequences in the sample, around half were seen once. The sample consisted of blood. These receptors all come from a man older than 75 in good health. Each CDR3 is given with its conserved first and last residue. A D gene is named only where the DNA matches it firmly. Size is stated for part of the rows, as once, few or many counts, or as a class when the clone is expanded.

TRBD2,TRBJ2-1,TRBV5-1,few,TGCGCCAGCAGCTTGGGGACTAGTTCTGGTGAGCAGTTCTTC,CASSLGTSSGEQFF
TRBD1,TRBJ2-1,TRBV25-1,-,TGTGCCAGCAGTGAAAGCCTAGGGACAGGGCGGGTCAATGAGCAGTTCTTC,CASSESLGTGRVNEQFF
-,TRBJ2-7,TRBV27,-,TGTACCAGCAATAGGGACGGGTCCTACGAGCAGTACTTC,CTSNRDGSYEQYF
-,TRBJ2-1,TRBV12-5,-,TGTGCTAGTGGTTGGTCATCCTCTAGTGGTGAGCAGTTCTTC,CASGWSSSSGEQFF
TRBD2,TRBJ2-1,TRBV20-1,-,TGCAGTGCCACCAACCTAGCGGGAATCTACAATGAGCAGTTCTTC,CSATNLAGIYNEQFF
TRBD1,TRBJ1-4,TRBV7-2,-,TGTGCCAGCAGCTCCCTACAGGGGGCGCGAGAAAAACTGTTTTTT,CASSSLQGAREKLFF
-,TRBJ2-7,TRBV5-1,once,TGCGCCAGCAGCTTGAGTCAGGGATTGGGCGAGCAGTACTTC,CASSLSQGLGEQYF
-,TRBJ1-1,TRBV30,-,TGTGCCTGGAGAGGCGACAGAGCTGAAGCTTTCTTT,CAWRGDRAEAFF
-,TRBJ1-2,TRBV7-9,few,TGTGCCAGCAGCATGACCCTTAACTATGGCTACACCTTC,CASSMTLNYGYTF
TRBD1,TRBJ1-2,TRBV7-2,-,TGTGCCAGCAGCTTAGCGCCCCCACTAACAGGGGTGCATGGCTACACCTTC,CASSLAPPLTGVHGYTF
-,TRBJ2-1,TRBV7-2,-,TGTGCCAGCAGCGCAGGCACGGGGGCACAGTTCTTC,CASSAGTGAQFF
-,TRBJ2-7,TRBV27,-,TGTGCCAGCAGTCCTCTTGCCCCCTACGATCAGTACTTC,CASSPLAPYDQYF
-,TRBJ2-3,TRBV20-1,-,TGCAGTGCTAGGACGGGAAACACAGATACGCAGTATTTT,CSARTGNTDTQYF
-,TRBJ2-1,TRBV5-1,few,TGCGCCAGCAGCCAAGACAGGGAGGCCTACAATGAGCAGTTCTTC,CASSQDREAYNEQFF